This entry lists 11 T cell receptor beta chains sequenced from one sample in a study of blood T cell repertoires in COVID-19 (dated by TCRdb to the early 2020s). Library preparation was by the immunoSEQ multiplex PCR assay. What TCRdb holds here is the immuneACCESS table cut down to in-frame rearrangements. Part of the clones is not present; checked against another copy, under half of the missing clones reflect an unresolved V gene, and the others are unexplained. This sample has over 200,000 clones in its table, and 90% of those were observed once. The top ten constitute roughly 3% of the sample. The sample comprised peripheral blood. These receptors came from a young man with COVID-19, enrolled during active disease.

V and J are TRBV14 and TRBJ2-1; D might be TRBD1 (5 bases). This CDR3 comprises 15 residues. Germline CDR1 SGHDN, CDR2 FVKESK. V was pared by 4 bases and J by 3 bases, with 13 bases between. DNA of the CDR3: TGTGCCAGCAGCCCCCAGACAGTCCGCTACAATGAGCAGTTCTTC. Protein product: CASSPQTVRYNEQFF.

The chain uses TRBV6-5 and TRBJ1-1; no firm D call. The CDR3 sequence is 13 residues long. Germline V gives CDR1 MNHEY, CDR2 SVGAGI. V was cut by 6 bases and J by 2 bases, with 10 bases left in between. The CDR3 spells CASRPKLNTEAFF. CDR3 coding DNA: TGTGCCAGCAGGCCTAAATTAAACACTGAAGCTTTCTTT.

The chain uses TRBV4-1 and TRBJ1-1; 8 bases fit TRBD1. CDR1 and CDR2 (germline): MGHRA, YSYEKL. Trimming removed 4 bases from V and 3 bases from J; junction bases left unmatched: 7. The CDR3 totals 15 residues. CDR3 DNA: TGCGCCAGCAGCCCCTCTGGACAGGGCCACACTGAAGCTTTCTTT. The encoded protein is CASSPSGQGHTEAFF.

CDR3 in amino acids: CASSLRAEAFF. The CDR3 nucleotides read TGTGCCAGCAGCTTGCGGGCTGAAGCTTTCTTT. The chain carries TRBV7-9 and TRBJ1-1, with no clear D. CDR1 and CDR2 from the germline V gene are SEHNR and FQNEAQ (reference sequence). This CDR3 spans 11 amino acids. The ends were cut back, 3 bases at V and 6 bases at J, with 5 bases in the middle.

The gene calls are TRBV9 and TRBJ1-1, with a weak D call TRBD1 (6 bases). The CDR3 totals 16 residues. From germline, CDR1 is SGDLS and CDR2 YYNGEE. V lost 3 bases and J 1 base, leaving 16 bases between the germline ends. Here the CDR3 DNA reads TGTGCCAGCAGCGCGCTACCAGGGGTTACGAACACTGAAGCTTTCTTT. Translating it yields CASSALPGVTNTEAFF.

The rearrangement links TRBV27 to TRBJ1-2; 8 bases match TRBD1. The J segment lost 2 bases and the V segment lost 4 bases, leaving 0 bases of the junction unmatched. The CDR3 spans 13 residues. The V gene's germline CDR1 is MNHEY and CDR2 SMNVEV (reference sequence). DNA for the CDR3: TGTGCCAGCAGTTACAGGGGGAACTATGGCTACACCTTC. Protein: CASSYRGNYGYTF.

This chain uses TRBV7-2 with TRBJ1-5; D ambiguous. Germline V gives CDR1 SGHTA, CDR2 FQGNSA. This CDR3 is 14 amino acids long. The V gene lost 0 bases and the J gene lost 4 bases, with 7 bases spanning the gap. CDR3 sequence: CASSLATGNQPQHF. DNA for the CDR3: TGTGCCAGCAGCTTAGCGACCGGGAATCAGCCCCAGCATTTT.

The rearrangement links TRBV19 to TRBJ1-6, with 9 bases matching TRBD1. CDR3 size: 14 residues. The V and J ends lost 7 bases and 7 bases, in that order; junction bases with no gene match: 5. The germline gives CDR1 LNHDA, CDR2 SQIVND (reference sequence). CDR3 DNA sequence: TGTGCCAGTACCCCCACAGGGGGCAATTCACCCCTCCACTTT. This codes for CASTPTGGNSPLHF.

This clone has only one observation. V and J are TRBV5-8 and TRBJ1-4; the match to TRBD1 covers 8 bases. This CDR3 is 15 amino acids long. Germline V lookup: CDR1 SGHTS, CDR2 YDEGEE. V lost 2 bases, J lost 3 bases, and 3 bases stayed unmatched. CDR3 region: CASSFRGQANEKLFF. The DNA of the CDR3 is TGTGCCAGCAGCTTTCGGGGACAGGCTAATGAAAAACTGTTTTTT.

The gene calls are TRBV6-6 and TRBJ2-1, with unresolved D. With 6 bases removed from V and 0 bases from J, the gap between germline ends came to 6 bases. The CDR3 totals 13 residues. CDR1 MNHNY and CDR2 SVGAGI come from the germline V gene (reference sequence). CDR3 protein: CASRQSSYNEQFF. Written as DNA, the CDR3 is TGTGCCAGCAGACAGAGCTCCTACAATGAGCAGTTCTTC.

As to this clone: Different DNA sequences within this sample yield the same CDR3. This chain links TRBV29-1 with TRBJ1-1; unclear D gene. The CDR3 loop spans 13 amino acids. Germline V gene sequence: CDR1 SQVTM, CDR2 ANQGSEA. Trimming took off 2 bases at V and 0 bases at J, with 7 bases between the two ends. The DNA for the CDR3 is TGCAGCGTTGAAACAGTTATGAACACTGAAGCTTTCTTT. Residues: CSVETVMNTEAFF.